This T cell receptor beta chain was recovered during a study of OX40 agonist ivuxolimab in advanced cancers. Study in general: Partial responses were achieved by three patients: one hepatocellular carcinoma, two cutaneous melanoma.

The CDR3 totals 16 residues. CDR1 and CDR2 (germline): LNHDA, SQIVND (reference sequence). V was pared by 6 bases and J by 4 bases, with 7 bases of the junction left unmatched. TCRdb keeps only in-frame clones here, not all; method: immunoSEQ multiplex PCR. The sample shows 33,000 or so clones, about 87% of them seen only once. Here the sequenced sample was CD4+ or CD8+ T cells sorted from blood, taken in a trial of the OX40 agonist ivuxolimab. The genes are TRBV19 and TRBJ2-1, with 12 nucleotides matching TRBD2. The sequence was collected from an adult with an advanced solid tumor such as melanoma, head and neck, liver or kidney cancer. In DNA, the CDR3 is TGTGCCAGTAGGCCCCTACTAGCGGGAGGTTACAATGAGCAGTTCTTC. It specifies CASRPLLAGGYNEQFF.